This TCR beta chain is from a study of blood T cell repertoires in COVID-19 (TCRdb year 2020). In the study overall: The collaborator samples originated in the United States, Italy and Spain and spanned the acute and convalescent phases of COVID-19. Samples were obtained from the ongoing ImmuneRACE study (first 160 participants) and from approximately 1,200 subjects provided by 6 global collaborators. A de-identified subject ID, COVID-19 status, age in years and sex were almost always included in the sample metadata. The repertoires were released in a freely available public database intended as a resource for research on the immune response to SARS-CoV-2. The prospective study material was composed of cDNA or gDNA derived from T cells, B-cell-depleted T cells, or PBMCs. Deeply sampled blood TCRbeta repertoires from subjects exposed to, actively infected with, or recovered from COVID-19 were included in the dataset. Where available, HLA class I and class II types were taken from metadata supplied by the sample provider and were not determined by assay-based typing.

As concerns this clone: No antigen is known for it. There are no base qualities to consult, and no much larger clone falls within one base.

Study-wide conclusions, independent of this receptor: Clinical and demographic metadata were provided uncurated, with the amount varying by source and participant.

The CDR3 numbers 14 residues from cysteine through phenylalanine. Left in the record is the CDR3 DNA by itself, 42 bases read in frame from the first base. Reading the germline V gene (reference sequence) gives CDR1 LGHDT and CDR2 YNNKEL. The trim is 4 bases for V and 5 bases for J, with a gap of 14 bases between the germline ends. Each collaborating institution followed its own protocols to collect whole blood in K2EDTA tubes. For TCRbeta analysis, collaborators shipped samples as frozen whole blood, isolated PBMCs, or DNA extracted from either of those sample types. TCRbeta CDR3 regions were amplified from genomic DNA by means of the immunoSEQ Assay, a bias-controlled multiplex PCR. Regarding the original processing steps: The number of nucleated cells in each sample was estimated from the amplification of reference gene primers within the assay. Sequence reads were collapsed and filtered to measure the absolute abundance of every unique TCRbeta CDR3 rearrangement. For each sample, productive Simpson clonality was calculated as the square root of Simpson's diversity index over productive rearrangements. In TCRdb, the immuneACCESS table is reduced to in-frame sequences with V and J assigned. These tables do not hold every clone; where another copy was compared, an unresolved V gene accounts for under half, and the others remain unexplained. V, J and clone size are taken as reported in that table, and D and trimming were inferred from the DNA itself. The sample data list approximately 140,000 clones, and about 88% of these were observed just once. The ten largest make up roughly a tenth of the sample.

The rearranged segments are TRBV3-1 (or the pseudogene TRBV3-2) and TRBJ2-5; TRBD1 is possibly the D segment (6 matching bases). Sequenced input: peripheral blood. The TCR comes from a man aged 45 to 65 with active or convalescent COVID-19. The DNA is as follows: TGTGCCAGCAGCCCTGAACAGGGTTGGGAGACCCAGTACTTC. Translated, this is CASSPEQGWETQYF.